These T cell receptor beta chains were read from a single sample in a study of CXCR3 chemokines and chemotherapy response in bladder cancer. MiXCR was run by TCRdb on the PCR reads, yielding one entry per CDR3 protein. The sample lists 13,000 or so distinct CDR3 sequences, roughly 12% occurring once. The sample was acquired from a patient whose treatment included neoadjuvant chemotherapy. The origin of the receptors is a human donor with bladder cancer that did not respond to neoadjuvant chemotherapy. Both conserved end residues are part of each CDR3. A D gene is named only where the DNA matches it firmly.

TRBJ1-3 . TRBV11-2 CASSLDGPSGNTIYF
TRBJ1-2 . TRBV19 CASSIELQSRGYTF
TRBJ1-5 . TRBV6-5 CASRREQEQPQHF
TRBJ2-3 . TRBV6-2/TRBV6-3 CASSPRVPDTQYF
TRBJ1-4 . TRBV4-1 CASSQRNSGGRRNEKLFF
TRBJ2-5 . TRBV5-6 CASSFRWREVETQYF
TRBJ2-2 . TRBV28 CASSSSSHGELFF
TRBJ1-4 . TRBV6-5 CASSYRRTSANEKLFF
TRBJ2-5 TRBD2 TRBV6-1 CASSESASGTQETQYF
TRBJ2-3 . TRBV9 CASSLRDSTDTQYF
TRBJ2-1 TRBD2 TRBV19 CASSASTSGRDHNEQFF
TRBJ2-3 . TRBV7-9 CAAGEGVTDTQYF
TRBJ1-4 . TRBV5-4 CASSQAGVDNEKLFF
TRBJ2-2 . TRBV20-1 CSARDPRGKRTGELFF
TRBJ2-5 TRBD2 TRBV7-2 CASSLNQRGGPETQYF
TRBJ2-5 . TRBV12-3/TRBV12-4 CASSWSQAQETQYF
TRBJ2-7 . TRBV10-3 CAISDRGYEQYF
TRBJ1-2 TRBD1 TRBV7-9 CASSSSRRQGQFFLYTF
TRBJ2-3 TRBD2 TRBV6-1 CASSLLGRGGDTQYF
TRBJ2-3 TRBD1 TRBV15 CATSREGGALTDTQYF
TRBJ1-4 TRBD1 TRBV19 CASSLQGAREKLFF
TRBJ2-2 . TRBV27 CASSRQAHTGELFF
TRBJ1-6 . TRBV28 CASRTFGEGNPPLHF
TRBJ1-3 . TRBV6-5 CASSYERQNLGGNTIYF
TRBJ1-1 . TRBV19 CASSPVERNTEAFF
TRBJ1-1 . TRBV6-2/TRBV6-3 CASLERGTMNTEAFF
TRBJ1-5 . TRBV15 CATRRAAGVGGNQPQHF
TRBJ1-5 . TRBV7-9 CASSLDTLNQPQHF
TRBJ2-1 TRBD1 TRBV18 CASSPPMGQGRGDEQFF
TRBJ1-1 . TRBV7-2 CASSFSILNTEAFF
TRBJ2-1 TRBD2 TRBV9 CASSLLAGGLEQFF
TRBJ1-1 . TRBV7-9 CASSAWEAFTEAFF
TRBJ2-7 . TRBV12-3/TRBV12-4 CASRDSISSYEQYF
TRBJ2-7 . TRBV27 CASSFGASDWYEQYF
TRBJ2-7 . TRBV6-5 CASGTSSYEQYF
TRBJ2-1 . TRBV12-3/TRBV12-4 CASTPTTGANEQFF
TRBJ1-2 . TRBV11-3 CASSLAPFYGYTF
TRBJ2-7 TRBD1 TRBV19 CASSMGATGGGEQYF
TRBJ2-7 . TRBV6-2/TRBV6-3 CASSYLAGSYEQYF
TRBJ1-2 . TRBV11-2 CASSLVRDAYGYTF
TRBJ1-3 . TRBV6-5 CASSYSRSPGSGGNTIYF